This T cell receptor beta chain appears in the sequencing data of a study of post-analysis software for immune sequencing data. Study observations and caveats: Among 4 or 5 TRBV segments more frequent in patients than controls were TRBV5-6, TRBV5-1 and TRBV20-1. Compared with controls, patients showed significantly lower normalized Chao1 diversity.

TCR beta libraries were prepared from cDNA with unique molecular identifiers. TCRdb passed the PCR reads through MiXCR, listing each CDR3 protein once. The sample includes around 500,000 distinct CDR3 sequences, roughly 34% seen only once; the top ten take 4.5% to 7.5%. CDR3 size: 16 residues. Germline CDR1 DFQATT, CDR2 SNEGSKA (reference sequence). This clonotype was seen a few times. The antigen is undetermined. A read error may produce the germline difference seen at one junction end. This clonotype was sampled from a girl under 18 with multiple sclerosis. Sequencing was performed on blood. V usage is TRBV20-1 and J usage is TRBJ1-4, with a tentative D call TRBD1 (5 bases). The CDR3, as DNA: TGCAGTGCTAGAGCCGACAGACCTAAAACTAATGAAAAACGGTTTTTT. Its protein is CSARADRPKTNEKRFF.